A single sample gave rise to the 7 T cell receptor beta chains below, sequenced in a study of blood T cell repertoires in COVID-19. Using immunoSEQ multiplex PCR, the repertoire was profiled, and TCRdb retains in-frame clones only, with some absent. The data contain a few hundred thousand clones, around 84% of them singletons. Source material: peripheral blood. The receptors stem from a woman aged 55-75 years who had recovered from COVID-19.

The chain is built from TRBV4-1 and TRBJ1-2; 8 bases map to TRBD1. Germline V gene lookup returns CDR1 MGHRA and CDR2 YSYEKL. The CDR3 is 13 amino acids. Trimming cost V 1 base and J 8 bases; bases outside gene matches: 3. For the CDR3, the DNA is TGCGCCAGCAGCCAAGTAGGGACAGGCGGCTACACCTTC. Translating gives CASSQVGTGGYTF.

J is TRBJ2-7 and V is TRBV2, with D possibly being TRBD2 (6 bases). CDR1 and CDR2 (germline): SNHLY, FYNNEI. CDR3 length: 14 amino acids. Trimming left V 7 bases short and J 4 bases short, with 17 bases between. The CDR3 DNA sequence: TGTGCCAGCATCGGGGGAGTAGTCCTATACGAGCAGTACTTC. As protein: CASIGGVVLYEQYF.

The rearrangement links TRBV3-1 (or the pseudogene TRBV3-2) to TRBJ1-5, with D uncertain. Germline CDR1 LGHDT, CDR2 YNNKEL (reference sequence). CDR3 length: 13 residues. V gave up 1 base and J gave up 9 bases, with 10 bases separating them. CDR3 protein: CASSQGSLGPQHF. The CDR3, as DNA: TGTGCCAGCAGCCAAGGGAGTTTGGGGCCCCAGCATTTT.

The genes are TRBV3-1 (or the pseudogene TRBV3-2) and TRBJ2-7; TRBD2 might be the D (7 bases). There are 14 residues in the CDR3. Trimming pared 1 base from V and 4 bases from J, leaving 11 bases between. CDR1 is LGHDT, CDR2 YNNKEL, per germline (reference sequence). CDR3 region: CASSQGGGPYEQYF. The CDR3 bases are TGTGCCAGCAGCCAAGGGGGGGGCCCATACGAGCAGTACTTC.

The chain couples TRBV5-1 to TRBJ2-3; weak D call: TRBD1 (5 bases). Trimming removed 0 bases from V and 0 bases from J, with 8 bases in between. The germline V gene has CDR1 SGHRS and CDR2 YFSETQ. The CDR3 contains 15 residues. CDR3 region: CASSLGGASTDTQYF. The CDR3 DNA reads TGCGCCAGCAGCTTGGGGGGCGCGAGCACAGATACGCAGTATTTT.

The chain uses TRBV6-5 and TRBJ2-7; tentatively, D is TRBD2 (6 bases). In germline, CDR1 is MNHEY, CDR2 SVGAGI. This CDR3 contains 12 residues. CDR3 residues: CGSRGSSLEQYF. In DNA, the CDR3 is TGTGGTTCGCGGGGCTCATCTTTAGAGCAGTACTTC.

The chain is built from TRBV5-4 and TRBJ2-5, with D tentatively TRBD2 (6 bases). Trimming stripped 4 bases from V and 1 base from J, with 11 bases between. Germline V gene lookup returns CDR1 SGHNT and CDR2 YYREEE (reference sequence). This CDR3 region has 14 residues. The CDR3 DNA is TGTGCCAGCAGCCCCCGGGACTTCCAAGAGACCCAGTACTTC. Translating gives CASSPRDFQETQYF.